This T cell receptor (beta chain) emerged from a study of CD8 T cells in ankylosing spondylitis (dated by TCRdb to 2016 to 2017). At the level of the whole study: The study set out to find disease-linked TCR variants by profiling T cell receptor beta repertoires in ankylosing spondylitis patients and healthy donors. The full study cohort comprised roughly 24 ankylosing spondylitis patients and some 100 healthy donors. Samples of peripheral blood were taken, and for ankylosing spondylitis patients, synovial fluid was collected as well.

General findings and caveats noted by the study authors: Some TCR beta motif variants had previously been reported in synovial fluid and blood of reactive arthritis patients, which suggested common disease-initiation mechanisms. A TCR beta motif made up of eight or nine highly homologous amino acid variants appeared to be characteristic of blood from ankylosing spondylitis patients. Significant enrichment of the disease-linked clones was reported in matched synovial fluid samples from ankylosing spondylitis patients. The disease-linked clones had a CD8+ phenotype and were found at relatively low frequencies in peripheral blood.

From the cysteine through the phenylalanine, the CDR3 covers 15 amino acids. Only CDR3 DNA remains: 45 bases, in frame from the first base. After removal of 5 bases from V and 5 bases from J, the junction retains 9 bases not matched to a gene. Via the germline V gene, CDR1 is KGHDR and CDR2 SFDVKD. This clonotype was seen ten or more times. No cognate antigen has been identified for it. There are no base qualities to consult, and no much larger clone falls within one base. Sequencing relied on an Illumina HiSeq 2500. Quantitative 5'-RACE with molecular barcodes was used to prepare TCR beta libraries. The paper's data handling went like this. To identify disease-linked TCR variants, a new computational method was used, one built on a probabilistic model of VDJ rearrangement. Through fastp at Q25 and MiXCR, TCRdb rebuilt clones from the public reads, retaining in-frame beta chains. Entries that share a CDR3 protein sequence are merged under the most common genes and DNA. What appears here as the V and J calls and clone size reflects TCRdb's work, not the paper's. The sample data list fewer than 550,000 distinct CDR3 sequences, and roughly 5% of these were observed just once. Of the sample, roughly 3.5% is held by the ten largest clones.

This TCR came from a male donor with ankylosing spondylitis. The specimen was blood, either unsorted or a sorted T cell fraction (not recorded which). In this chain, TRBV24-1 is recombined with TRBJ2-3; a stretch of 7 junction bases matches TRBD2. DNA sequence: TGTGCCACCAGTGCCGGGGGGACCGCGAAAGATACGCAGTATTTT. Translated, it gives CATSAGGTAKDTQYF.